This TCR beta chain was found in a study of T cell clones after liver transplantation. Overall study findings and caveats: Migration into the graft, not deletion, may explain lost graft donor-reactive T cells.

Of note for this clone: The antigen remains unidentified.

Sequencing used immunoSEQ multiplex PCR; TCRdb keeps in-frame clones, though not all of them. The table has around 120,000 clones, just over 90% seen once. Germline CDR1 and CDR2: MNHEY and SVGAGI. The length of the CDR3 is 15 residues. The germline V and J ends were trimmed by 2 bases and 3 bases, with 14 bases remaining between them. J is TRBJ2-7 and V is TRBV6-5; D not resolved. Sequencing was performed on CD4+ T cells from blood, taken 12 months after liver transplant. The sequence derives from a human patient who received a liver transplant. Some T cells may be graft donor cells. In DNA, the CDR3 is TGTGCCAGCAGTTACCGGTCGGGCCTCGGCTACGAGCAGTACTTC. This codes for CASSYRSGLGYEQYF.